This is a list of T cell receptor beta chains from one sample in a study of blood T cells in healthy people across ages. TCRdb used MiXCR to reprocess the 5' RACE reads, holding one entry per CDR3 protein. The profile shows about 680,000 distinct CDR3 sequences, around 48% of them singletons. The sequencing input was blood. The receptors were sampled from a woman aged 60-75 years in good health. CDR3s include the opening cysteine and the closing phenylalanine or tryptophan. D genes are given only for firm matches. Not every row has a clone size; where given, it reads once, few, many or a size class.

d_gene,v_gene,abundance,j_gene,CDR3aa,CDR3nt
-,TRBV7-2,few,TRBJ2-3,CASSLGLGWADTQYF,TGTGCCAGCAGCTTGGGCTTGGGTTGGGCGGATACGCAGTATTTT
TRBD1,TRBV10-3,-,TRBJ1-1,CAISTGTGDTEAFF,TGTGCCATCAGTACCGGGACAGGGGACACTGAAGCTTTCTTT
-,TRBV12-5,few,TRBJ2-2,CASGLVPPVGELFF,TGTGCTAGTGGTTTGGTGCCCCCGGTCGGGGAGCTGTTTTTT
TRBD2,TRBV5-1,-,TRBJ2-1,CASSSAGGPYNEQFF,TGCGCCAGCAGCAGTGCGGGAGGGCCTTACAATGAGCAGTTCTTC
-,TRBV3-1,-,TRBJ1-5,CASSTLNRDPQHF,TGTGCCAGCAGCACCCTCAACAGGGACCCCCAGCATTTT
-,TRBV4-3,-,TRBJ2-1,CASSQALAPYNEQFF,TGCGCCAGCAGCCAAGCCCTAGCCCCCTACAATGAGCAGTTCTTC
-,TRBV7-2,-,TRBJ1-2,CASSPTILGAGGYTF,TGTGCCAGCAGCCCTACCATCCTTGGCGCCGGCGGCTACACCTTC
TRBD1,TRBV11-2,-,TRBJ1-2,CASSAYRGLAYGYTF,TGTGCCAGCAGCGCCTACAGGGGATTAGCCTATGGCTACACCTTC
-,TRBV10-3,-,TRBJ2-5,CAISEGKGRETQYF,TGTGCCATCAGTGAGGGGAAGGGCAGGGAGACCCAGTACTTC
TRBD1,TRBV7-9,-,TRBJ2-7,CANSLEGDRTYEQYF,TGTGCCAACAGCTTAGAAGGGGACAGAACCTACGAGCAGTACTTC
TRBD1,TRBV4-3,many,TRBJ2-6,CASSQDWTGLSGANVLTF,TGCGCCAGCAGCCAAGATTGGACAGGGCTTTCTGGGGCCAACGTCCTGACTTTC
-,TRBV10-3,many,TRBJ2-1,CAINGGQGLANEQFF,TGTGCCATCAATGGAGGGCAGGGCCTTGCCAATGAGCAGTTCTTC
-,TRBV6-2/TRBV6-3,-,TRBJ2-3,CASSYFDSPTDTQYF,TGTGCCAGCTCCTATTTCGACAGCCCCACAGATACGCAGTATTTT
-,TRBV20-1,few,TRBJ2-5,CSAPNRVPSVPTLQETQYF,TGCAGTGCTCCTAATCGTGTCCCTAGCGTTCCAACGCTGCAAGAGACCCAGTACTTC